The 2 T cell receptor beta chains below all came from one sample that was sequenced in a study of long-term antiretroviral therapy in people with HIV. Sequencing used immunoSEQ v3.0 at survey level. Sequencing used immunoSEQ multiplex PCR; TCRdb keeps in-frame clones, though not all of them. The sample holds around 20,000 clones, around 81% seen once. The sequencing used unsorted PBMCs, collected 2.2 years after starting antiretroviral therapy. The receptors derive from a man in his fifties or sixties with HIV.

V usage is TRBV2 and J usage is TRBJ1-5, with 8 bases identical to TRBD1. The V gene end was trimmed by 3 bases and the J gene end by 5 bases; junction bases not matched to a gene: 3. This CDR3 is built from 14 residues. Germline CDR1 is SNHLY and CDR2 is FYNNEI. The CDR3 DNA sequence: TGTGCCAGCAGTGACAGGACAGGGCATCAGCCCCAGCATTTT. Its protein is CASSDRTGHQPQHF.

V is TRBV4-1 and J is TRBJ1-1, with D hard to call. V lost 6 bases and J lost 3, with 14 bases in between. The CDR3 is made up of 14 amino acids. Per the germline V gene, CDR1 is MGHRA and CDR2 is YSYEKL. In nucleotides, the CDR3 is TGCGCCAGCAGAGGTATACTCCGGGACACTGAAGCTTTCTTT. Translation gives CASRGILRDTEAFF.